At least ten counts were recorded for the clone carrying this T cell receptor (beta chain). Its antigen is unknown. A read error may produce the germline difference seen at one junction end. The sample belongs to a study of Graves' ophthalmopathy and Graves' hyperthyroidism. RNA transcripts provided the template for amplifying TCR beta CDR3 regions. Second-round multiplex PCR came after first-round RT-PCR with HTBI primers. TCRdb re-called the multiplex PCR reads with MiXCR, one entry per CDR3 protein. The sample includes roughly 400,000 distinct CDR3 sequences, around 20% of them seen just once. Notes on the study in general: With over 85% sensitivity and around 81% specificity, a 13-signature model separated ophthalmopathy from stable hyperthyroidism.

The germline CDR1 and CDR2 sequences are MNHEY and SMNVEV (reference sequence). This CDR3 has 16 residues. Uncontrolled infections, other autoimmune diseases, pregnancy or lactation barred patients from enrollment. Clinicians made diagnoses from clinical symptoms, serum thyroxine, TRAb, thyroid ultrasound and orbital computed tomography. The PBMCs originated from roughly 11 ml of fresh peripheral blood. J is TRBJ1-6 and V is TRBV27; weak D call: TRBD1 (6 bases). The sequencing input was peripheral blood. This TCR derives from a young woman with Graves' ophthalmopathy. The CDR3: CASSLGGHSNNSPLHF. CDR3 bases: TGTGCCAGCAGTTTAGGGGGACACTCCAATAATTCACCCCTCCACTTT.